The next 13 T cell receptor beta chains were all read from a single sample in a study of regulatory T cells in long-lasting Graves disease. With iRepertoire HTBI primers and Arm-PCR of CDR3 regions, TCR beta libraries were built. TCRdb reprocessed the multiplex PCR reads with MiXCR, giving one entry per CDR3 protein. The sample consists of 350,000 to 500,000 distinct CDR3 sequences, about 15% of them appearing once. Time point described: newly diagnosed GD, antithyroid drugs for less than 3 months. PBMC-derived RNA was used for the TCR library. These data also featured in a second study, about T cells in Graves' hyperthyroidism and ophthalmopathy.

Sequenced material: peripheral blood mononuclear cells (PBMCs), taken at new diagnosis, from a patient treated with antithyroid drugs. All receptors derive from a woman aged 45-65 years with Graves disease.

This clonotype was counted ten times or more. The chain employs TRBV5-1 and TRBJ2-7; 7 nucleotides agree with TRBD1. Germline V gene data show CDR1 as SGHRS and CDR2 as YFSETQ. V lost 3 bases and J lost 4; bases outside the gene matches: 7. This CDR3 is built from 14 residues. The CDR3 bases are TGCGCCAGCAGCTCCGGGACAGCTACTTACGAGCAGTACTTC. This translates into CASSSGTATYEQYF.

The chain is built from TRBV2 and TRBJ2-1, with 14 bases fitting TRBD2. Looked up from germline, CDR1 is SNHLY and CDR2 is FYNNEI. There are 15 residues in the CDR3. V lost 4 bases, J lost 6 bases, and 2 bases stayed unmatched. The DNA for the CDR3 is TGTGCCAGCAGTGGACTAGCGGGAGGGACCAATGAGCAGTTCTTC. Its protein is CASSGLAGGTNEQFF.

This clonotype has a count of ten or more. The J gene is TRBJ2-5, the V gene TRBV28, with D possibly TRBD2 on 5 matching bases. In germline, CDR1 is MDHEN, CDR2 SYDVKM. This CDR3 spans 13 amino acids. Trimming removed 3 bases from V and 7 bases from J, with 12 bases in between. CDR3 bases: TGTGCCAGCAGTTTTGCTCATCGGGGGACCCAGTACTTC. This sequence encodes CASSFAHRGTQYF.

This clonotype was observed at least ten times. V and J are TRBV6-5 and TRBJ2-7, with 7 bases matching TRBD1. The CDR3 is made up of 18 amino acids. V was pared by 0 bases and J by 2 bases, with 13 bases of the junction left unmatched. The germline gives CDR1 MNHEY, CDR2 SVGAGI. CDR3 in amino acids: CASSYSGRARQGAYEQYF. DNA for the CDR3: TGTGCCAGCAGTTACTCGGGTCGAGCTAGACAGGGTGCCTACGAGCAGTACTTC.

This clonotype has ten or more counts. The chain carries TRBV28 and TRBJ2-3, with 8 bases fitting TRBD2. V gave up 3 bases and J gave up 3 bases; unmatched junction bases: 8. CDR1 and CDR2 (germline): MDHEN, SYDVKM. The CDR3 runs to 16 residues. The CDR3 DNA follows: TGTGCCAGCAGTTTTACCCCGGGAGGGCATACAGATACGCAGTATTTT. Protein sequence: CASSFTPGGHTDTQYF.

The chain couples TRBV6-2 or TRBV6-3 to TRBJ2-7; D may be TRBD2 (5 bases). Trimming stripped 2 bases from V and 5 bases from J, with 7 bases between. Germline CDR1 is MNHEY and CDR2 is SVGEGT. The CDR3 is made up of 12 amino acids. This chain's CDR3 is CASSYAGNEQYF. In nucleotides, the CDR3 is TGTGCCAGCAGTTACGCCGGGAACGAGCAGTACTTC.

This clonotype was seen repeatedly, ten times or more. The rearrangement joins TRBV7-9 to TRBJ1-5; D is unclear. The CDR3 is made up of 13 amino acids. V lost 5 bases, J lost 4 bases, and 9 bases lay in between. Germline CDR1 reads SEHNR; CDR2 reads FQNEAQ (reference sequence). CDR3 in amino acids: CASSPQTNQPQHF. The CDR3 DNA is TGTGCCAGCAGCCCTCAGACAAATCAGCCCCAGCATTTT.

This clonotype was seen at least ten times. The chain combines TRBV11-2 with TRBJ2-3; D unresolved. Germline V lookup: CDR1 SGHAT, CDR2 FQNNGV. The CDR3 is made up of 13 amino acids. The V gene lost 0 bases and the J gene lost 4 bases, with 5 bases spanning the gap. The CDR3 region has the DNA TGTGCCAGCAGCTTAGATCTTTCAGATACGCAGTATTTT. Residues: CASSLDLSDTQYF.

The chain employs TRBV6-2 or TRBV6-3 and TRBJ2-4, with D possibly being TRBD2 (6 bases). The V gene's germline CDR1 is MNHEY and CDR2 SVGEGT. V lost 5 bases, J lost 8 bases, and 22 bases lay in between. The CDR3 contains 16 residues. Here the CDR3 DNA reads TGTGCCAGCAGTGAAGGGCTTGCTTGGGACTCGGACATTCAGTACTTC. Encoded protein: CASSEGLAWDSDIQYF.

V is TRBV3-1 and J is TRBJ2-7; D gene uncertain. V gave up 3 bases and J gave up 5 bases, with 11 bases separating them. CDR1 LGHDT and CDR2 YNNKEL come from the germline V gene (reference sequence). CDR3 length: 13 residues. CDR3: CASSHGEFHEQYF. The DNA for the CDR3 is TGTGCCAGCAGCCATGGCGAGTTCCACGAGCAGTACTTC.

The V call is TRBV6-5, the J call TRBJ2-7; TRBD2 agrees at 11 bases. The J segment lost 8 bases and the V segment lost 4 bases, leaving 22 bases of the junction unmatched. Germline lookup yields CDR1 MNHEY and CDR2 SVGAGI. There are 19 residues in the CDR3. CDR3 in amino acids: CASSSGTGTSGTPGFKQYF. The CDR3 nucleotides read TGTGCCAGCAGTTCCGGGACAGGGACTAGCGGAACCCCCGGATTTAAGCAGTACTTC.

CDR3 region: CASTVTGRRPETQYF. CDR3 DNA: TGCGCCAGCACAGTTACAGGGAGGCGTCCAGAGACCCAGTACTTC. This chain links TRBV5-1 with TRBJ2-5; perhaps D is TRBD1 or TRBD2 (6 bases each). V shed 6 bases and J shed 4 bases, with 19 bases lying between them. CDR1 SGHRS and CDR2 YFSETQ come from the germline V gene. The CDR3 totals 15 residues.

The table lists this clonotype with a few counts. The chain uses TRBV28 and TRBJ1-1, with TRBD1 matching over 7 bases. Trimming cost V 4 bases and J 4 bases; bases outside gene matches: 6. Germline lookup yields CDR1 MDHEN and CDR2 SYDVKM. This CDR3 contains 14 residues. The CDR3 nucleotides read TGTGCCAGCAGTTCCCCGGGACAGCTCACTGAAGCTTTCTTT. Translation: CASSSPGQLTEAFF.